This TCR beta chain was sequenced in a study of blood T cell repertoires in COVID-19. About the research overall: Collection of acute and convalescent COVID-19 samples took place in the United States, Italy and Spain. PBMCs, B-cell-depleted T cells, or T cells were the source of the cDNA or gDNA that made up the material.

CDR3 length: 12 residues. Per germline, CDR1 LNHDA and CDR2 SQIVND (reference sequence). Trimming left V 7 bases short and J 1 base short, with 7 bases between. Authors' processing steps: Quantification of nucleated cells was approximated via reference gene primer amplification. Clones were read by immunoSEQ multiplex PCR, and TCRdb kept only the in-frame ones, dropping some. That table furnishes V, J and clone size, whereas the DNA furnished D and trimming. The sample has approximately 170,000 clones, roughly 93% seen once; the top ten hold 4.5% to 5%. Patients from Seattle were sampled longitudinally, starting during active infection.

The sample consisted of peripheral blood. This TCR derives from a man between 18 and 35 years old with COVID-19, enrolled during active disease. The genes are TRBV19 and TRBJ1-1; TRBD1 might be the D (6 bases). CDR3 sequence reads: CASKQGNTEAFF. The CDR3, as DNA: TGTGCCAGTAAACAGGGGAACACTGAAGCTTTCTTT.